A selection of T cell receptor beta chains follows, all from one sample in a study of T cells in localized non-small cell lung cancer. TCRdb keeps only in-frame clones here, not all; method: immunoSEQ multiplex PCR. Among 90,000 to 95,000 clones listed, about nine tenths were seen once. Sequenced here: peripheral blood, sampled before any cancer treatment. The receptors here all came from a man aged 35-69 years with stage I squamous cell lung carcinoma. CDR3s include the opening cysteine and the closing phenylalanine or tryptophan. A D gene is named only where the DNA matches it firmly. The size field is filled for only some rows; it gives once, few, many or a size class.

clone_size	j_call	d_call	v_call	cdr3_nt	cdr3_aa
.	TRBJ2-1	TRBD1	TRBV7-6	TGTGCCAGCAGCTTAGCGACAGGGCAATACAATGAGCAGTTCTTC	CASSLATGQYNEQFF
.	TRBJ1-1	TRBD1	TRBV7-9	TGTGCCAGCAGCGCAAAGGGGGCAGGTCACACTGAAGCTTTCTTT	CASSAKGAGHTEAFF
.	TRBJ2-3	TRBD2	TRBV5-4	TGTGCCAGCAGCTTGGCTAGCGGGGGCACCACAGATACGCAGTATTTT	CASSLASGGTTDTQYF
.	TRBJ2-2	.	TRBV6-5	TGTGCCAGCAGTCCTCGATCCGGGGAGCTGTTTTTT	CASSPRSGELFF
.	TRBJ1-2	TRBD1	TRBV28	TGTGCCAGCAGTTTAATGACAGGGGGCAGGGAGGGCTACACCTTC	CASSLMTGGREGYTF
.	TRBJ1-4	.	TRBV6-5	TGTGCCAGCAGTACCCGACACATAACTAATGAAAAACTGTTTTTT	CASSTRHITNEKLFF
.	TRBJ1-6	TRBD1	TRBV5-1	TGCGCCAGCAGCTTGGCCCCAGGGGGGTACTCACCCCTCCACTTT	CASSLAPGGYSPLHF
once	TRBJ1-2	.	TRBV21-1	TGTGCCAGCAGAGCCTTGGACAGGGGCCCTTCTAACTATGGCTACACCTTC	CASRALDRGPSNYGYTF
few	TRBJ1-2	.	TRBV7-8	TGTGCCAGCAGCTTTGTACCCTCGGGGGACTATGGCTACACCTTC	CASSFVPSGDYGYTF
.	TRBJ1-3	TRBD1	TRBV7-9	TGTGCCAGCAGCTTAGTAGTTGGGACAGGATACTCTGGAAACACCATATATTTT	CASSLVVGTGYSGNTIYF
.	TRBJ1-6	.	TRBV6-6	TGTGCCAGCAGTTACTCTGCAGGGGAGGATTCACCCCTCCACTTT	CASSYSAGEDSPLHF
.	TRBJ2-2	.	TRBV14	TGTGCCAGCAGCCGGGAAACAGGGACGAACACCGGGGAGCTGTTTTTT	CASSRETGTNTGELFF
.	TRBJ2-5	.	TRBV10-1	TGCGCCAGCAGTGAAAGGGAGACCCAGTACTTC	CASSERETQYF
.	TRBJ2-7	.	TRBV15	TGTGCCACCAGCAGTCCTAGGGGAGGGGGAAGAGACGAGCAGTACTTC	CATSSPRGGGRDEQYF
.	TRBJ1-5	.	TRBV6-1	TGTGCCAGCAGTGAAGCTTCGGGGAGTGGAGGCAATCAGCCCCAGCATTTT	CASSEASGSGGNQPQHF
.	TRBJ2-1	TRBD1	TRBV13	TGTGCCAGCAGCGGGCAGGGACAGGGCCACAATGAGCAGTTCTTC	CASSGQGQGHNEQFF
.	TRBJ2-3	.	TRBV7-9	TGTGCCAGCAGCTTAGCCGTGAATACGCAGTATTTT	CASSLAVNTQYF
.	TRBJ1-1	.	TRBV28	TGTGCCAGCACCCCGCCGCTGAGGAACACTGAAGCTTTCTTT	CASTPPLRNTEAFF
.	TRBJ1-3	.	TRBV5-6	TGTGCCAGCAGCTTCGAGGGGGGTAGTGGAAACACCATATATTTT	CASSFEGGSGNTIYF
.	TRBJ1-1	TRBD1	TRBV19	TGTGCCAGTAGTATCTCTGGACAGGGCGGTCTCACTGAAGCTTTCTTT	CASSISGQGGLTEAFF